What follows is one TCR beta chain and its context. The source of the sample is a study of blood T cell repertoires in COVID-19. Only in-frame clones appear in the TCRdb table, and some are missing; sequencing was by immunoSEQ multiplex PCR. There are about 74,000 clones in the sample; almost 90% occur only once, and 1.9% lies in the top ten. The clonotype was recovered from a woman of 80 years or more with active or convalescent COVID-19. Sample: peripheral blood.

The CDR3 reads CASSETVDRGTEAFF. The CDR3 DNA sequence: TGTGCCAGCAGCGAGACCGTGGACAGAGGGACTGAAGCTTTCTTT. The chain has TRBV9 and TRBJ1-1; D possibly corresponds to TRBD1 (6 bases). Trimming removed 3 bases at V and 5 bases at J, with 17 bases between. The CDR3 runs 15 residues. Looked up from germline, CDR1 is SGDLS and CDR2 is YYNGEE.